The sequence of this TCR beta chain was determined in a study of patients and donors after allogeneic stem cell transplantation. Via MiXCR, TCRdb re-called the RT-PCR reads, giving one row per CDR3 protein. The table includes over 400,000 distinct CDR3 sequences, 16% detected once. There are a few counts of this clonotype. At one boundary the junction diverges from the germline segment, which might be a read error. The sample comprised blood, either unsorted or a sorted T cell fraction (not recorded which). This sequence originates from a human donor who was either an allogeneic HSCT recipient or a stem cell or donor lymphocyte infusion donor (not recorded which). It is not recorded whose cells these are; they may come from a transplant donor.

CDR3 DNA: TGTGCCACCAGTGATTCTAGAGGGGGCAATCACCCCCAGCATTTT. Its translation is CATSDSRGGNHPQHF. The V call is TRBV24-1, the J call TRBJ1-5; 7 bases align to TRBD1. This CDR3 is 15 amino acids long. Germline CDR1 and CDR2: KGHDR and SFDVKD.